The 13 T cell receptor beta chains below come from one sample, sequenced in a study of a mutant IDH1 vaccine in newly diagnosed glioma (dated by TCRdb to the early 2020s). Per the publication, the time point label means: week 5, during vaccination. Each vaccine dose was 300 ug of a 20-mer mutant IDH1 peptide in Montanide, given subcutaneously with topical imiquimod. These receptors have no identified antigens. Receptors were amplified or captured by the immunoSEQ multiplex PCR assay. TCRdb took over this immuneACCESS table, retaining in-frame rearrangements with V and J assigned. Such tables are incomplete; in checked studies, under half of the missing clones stem from an unresolved V gene, and the remainder is unexplained. The sample profile shows around 29,000 clones; approximately 90% of them were found once. Around 3% of the sample rests with the top ten. The material was peripheral blood mononuclear cells (PBMCs), obtained from a glioma patient whose treatment included an IDH1 peptide vaccine. The receptors shown here come from a woman aged 40 to 50 with glioma. Some clones in this sample may be carry-over from other donors' samples.

This chain uses TRBV14 with TRBJ2-5; D gene uncertain. CDR3 length: 16 amino acids. Per the germline V gene, CDR1 is SGHDN and CDR2 is FVKESK. The V end was cut by 4 bases, the J end by 2 bases, with 17 bases between. As DNA, the CDR3 is TGTGCCAGCAGCCCGTTGTATCTGGTGGGGCAAGAGACCCAGTACTTC. Residues: CASSPLYLVGQETQYF.

The chain has TRBV21-1 and TRBJ2-2; the D call of TRBD2 is as the table states it, not checked on the DNA. TRBV21-1 is a pseudogene segment. The CDR3 runs 19 residues. The CDR3 is CASSNGPSGRARDTGELFF. CDR3 coding DNA: TGTGCCAGCAGCAACGGCCCTAGCGGGAGGGCTCGGGACACCGGGGAGCTGTTTTTT.

The chain recombines TRBV28 with TRBJ2-3, with TRBD2 matching over 7 bases. There are 16 residues in the CDR3. In germline, CDR1 is MDHEN, CDR2 SYDVKM. Germline trimming cut 3 bases from V and 1 base from J; bases unmatched to any gene: 7. CDR3 coding DNA: TGTGCCAGCAGTTTTTTGCTAGCGGATGGCACAGATACGCAGTATTTT. Translated: CASSFLLADGTDTQYF.

J is TRBJ2-2 and V is TRBV27, with D perhaps being TRBD1 or TRBD2 (5 bases each). V gave up 2 bases and J gave up 4 bases, with 8 bases separating them. Germline CDR1 is MNHEY and CDR2 is SMNVEV (reference sequence). There are 14 residues in the CDR3. The DNA for the CDR3 is TGTGCCAGCAGTTTAGAGGGGTTCACCGGGGAGCTGTTTTTT. Amino acid sequence: CASSLEGFTGELFF.

This chain joins TRBV5-5 and TRBJ1-5; D may be TRBD1 (6 bases). Germline V gives CDR1 SGHKS, CDR2 YYEKEE (reference sequence). The CDR3 loop spans 15 amino acids. Trimming took 2 bases from V and 0 from J, leaving 9 bases between them. The CDR3, as DNA: TGTGCCAGCAGCTTACAGGGTCATAGCAATCAGCCCCAGCATTTT. This codes for CASSLQGHSNQPQHF.

V and J are TRBV19 and TRBJ1-1; D may be TRBD1 (6 bases). The CDR3 contains 16 residues. Between the trimmed V and J ends, which lost 3 bases and 1 base, there was a span of 15 bases. Per the germline V gene, CDR1 is LNHDA and CDR2 is SQIVND (reference sequence). In DNA form, the CDR3 reads TGTGCCAGTAGTATCCTCTTGGGGACAAAGAACACTGAAGCTTTCTTT. This codes for CASSILLGTKNTEAFF.

This chain links TRBV6-1 with TRBJ1-5; perhaps TRBD1 as D (6 bases). Germline lookup yields CDR1 MNHNS and CDR2 SASEGT. Between the trimmed V and J ends, which lost 7 bases and 4 bases, there was a span of 14 bases. The CDR3 loop spans 14 amino acids. CDR3 region: CASKGGALNQPQHF. CDR3 sequence (DNA): TGTGCCAGCAAAGGGGGGGCCCTAAATCAGCCCCAGCATTTT.

V usage is TRBV12-1 and J usage is TRBJ2-7; the table names TRBD2, a call not compared with the DNA. TRBV12-1 is a pseudogene. The CDR3 extends over 17 amino acids. As DNA, the CDR3 is TGTGCCAGCAGCTTTGCCTTAGCGGGCCCAGGGACCTACGAGCAGTACTTC. It encodes CASSFALAGPGTYEQYF.

This clone has a handful of counts. This rearrangement joins TRBV15 to TRBJ1-2; D uncertain. CDR3 size: 14 residues. Germline V gives CDR1 LNHNV, CDR2 YYDKDF (reference sequence). Trimming shortened V by 5 bases and J by 4 bases, and 14 bases separated the two germline ends. The CDR3 spells CATSAFREGYGYTF. Here the CDR3 DNA reads TGTGCCACCAGCGCCTTTCGAGAAGGCTATGGCTACACCTTC.

This chain connects TRBV7-9 to TRBJ2-7; perhaps TRBD1 as D (6 bases). This CDR3 comprises 14 residues. V was shortened by 1 base and J by 4 bases, with 11 bases between the two germline ends. The germline gives CDR1 SEHNR, CDR2 FQNEAQ (reference sequence). The CDR3 reads CASSLGQGYYEQYF. CDR3 nucleotides: TGTGCCAGCAGCTTAGGTCAGGGGTATTACGAGCAGTACTTC.

The rearrangement joins TRBV19 to TRBJ2-3; D gene uncertain. There are 15 residues in the CDR3. Per the germline V gene, CDR1 is LNHDA and CDR2 is SQIVND (reference sequence). V shed 6 bases and J shed 0 bases, with 13 bases lying between them. The CDR3 is CASSTRALSTDTQYF. The CDR3 nucleotides are TGTGCCAGTAGCACTCGGGCCTTAAGCACAGATACGCAGTATTTT.

This chain joins TRBV4-2 and TRBJ2-3; TRBD2 matches 7 bases. CDR1 and CDR2 (germline): LGHNA, YNFKEQ. The V and J ends lost 0 bases and 4 bases, in that order; junction bases with no gene match: 19. This CDR3 spans 20 amino acids. This CDR3 is CASSQEYRTSGGRSADTQYF. The CDR3 DNA is TGTGCCAGCAGCCAAGAATACCGGACTAGTGGCGGGAGATCAGCAGATACGCAGTATTTT.

The chain has TRBV27 and TRBJ2-6, with no clear D. Germline CDR1 and CDR2: MNHEY and SMNVEV (reference sequence). Trimming shortened V by 4 bases and J by 1 base, and 8 bases separated the two germline ends. The CDR3 consists of 15 residues. CDR3 sequence (DNA): TGTGCCAGCAGTTCATTGCTGTCTGGGGCCAACGTCCTGACTTTC. Protein: CASSSLLSGANVLTF.